This TCR beta chain was found in a study of vaccination and CD4 T cells after COVID-19. Study context: Researchers treated cells with overlapping spike peptides taken from SARS-CoV-2, HCoV-NL63, HCoV-OC43 and HCoV-229E. The control cultures got either a CEFX pool, an HIV-1 Nef pool, or no peptide at all.

The V end was cut by 4 bases, the J end by 7 bases, with 11 bases between. Per germline, CDR1 GTSNPN and CDR2 SVGIG (reference sequence). This CDR3 comprises 12 residues. Cultured CD4+ T cell DNA was sequenced using the Oncomine TCR Beta short-read assay. From CD4+ T cells that had been cultured, genomic DNA was extracted. TCRdb used MiXCR to reprocess the PCR reads, holding one entry per CDR3 protein. The sample carries approximately 16,000 distinct CDR3 sequences, 30% recorded once. Treatment in this sample: roughly 10-day PBMC culture with coronavirus spike peptide pools or control peptides (ViraFEST assay). Wells contained two million PBMCs each, and these were cultured with around 10 IU/ml IL-2 and around 10 ug/ml peptide pools. This clonotype was picked up a small number of times. What it recognizes is unknown.

The source is a human donor with COVID-19. The sequenced material came from cultured CD4+ T cells from blood. The chain employs TRBV30 and TRBJ2-1, with unresolved D. The CDR3 DNA is TGTGCCTGGAATCGTCAGGTTAATGAGCAGTTCTTC. Encoded protein: CAWNRQVNEQFF.